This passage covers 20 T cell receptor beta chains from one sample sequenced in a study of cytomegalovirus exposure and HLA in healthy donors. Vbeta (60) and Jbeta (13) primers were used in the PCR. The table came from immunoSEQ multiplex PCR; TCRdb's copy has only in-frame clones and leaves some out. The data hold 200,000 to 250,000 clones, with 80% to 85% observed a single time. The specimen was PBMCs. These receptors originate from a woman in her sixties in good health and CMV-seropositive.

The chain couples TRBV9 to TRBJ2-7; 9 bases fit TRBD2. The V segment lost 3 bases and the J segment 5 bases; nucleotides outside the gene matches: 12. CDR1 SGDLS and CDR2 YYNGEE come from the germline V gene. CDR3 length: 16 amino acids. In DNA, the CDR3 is TGTGCCAGCAGCGACAGCTTTCTAGCGGGATCCCACGAGCAGTACTTC. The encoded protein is CASSDSFLAGSHEQYF.

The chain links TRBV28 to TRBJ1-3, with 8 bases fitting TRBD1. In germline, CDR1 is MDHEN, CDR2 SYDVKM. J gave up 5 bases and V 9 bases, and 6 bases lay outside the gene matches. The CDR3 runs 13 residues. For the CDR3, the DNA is TGTGCCAGTCAGGGGGCGTTGAGAAACACCATATATTTT. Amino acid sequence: CASQGALRNTIYF.

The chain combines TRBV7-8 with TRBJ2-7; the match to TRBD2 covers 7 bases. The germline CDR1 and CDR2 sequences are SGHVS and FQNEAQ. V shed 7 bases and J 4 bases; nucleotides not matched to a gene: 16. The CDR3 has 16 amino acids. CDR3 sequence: CASTTRGRLAGYEQYF. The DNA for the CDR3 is TGTGCCAGCACCACCCGTGGGAGACTAGCCGGATACGAGCAGTACTTC.

CDR3 in amino acids: CASSLASGPGELFF. The CDR3 nucleotides read TGCGCCAGCAGCTTGGCTAGCGGGCCCGGGGAGCTGTTTTTT. J is TRBJ2-2 and V is TRBV5-1; 8 bases match TRBD2. CDR3 length: 14 amino acids. The J segment lost 6 bases and the V segment lost 0 bases, leaving 1 base of the junction unmatched. Germline V gene lookup returns CDR1 SGHRS and CDR2 YFSETQ.

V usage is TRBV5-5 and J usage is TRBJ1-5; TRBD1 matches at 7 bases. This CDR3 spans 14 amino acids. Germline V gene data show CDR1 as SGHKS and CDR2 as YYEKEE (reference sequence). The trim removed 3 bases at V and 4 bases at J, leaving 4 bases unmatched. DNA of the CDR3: TGTGCCAGCAGCTCTACGACAGGGAATCAGCCCCAGCATTTT. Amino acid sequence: CASSSTTGNQPQHF.

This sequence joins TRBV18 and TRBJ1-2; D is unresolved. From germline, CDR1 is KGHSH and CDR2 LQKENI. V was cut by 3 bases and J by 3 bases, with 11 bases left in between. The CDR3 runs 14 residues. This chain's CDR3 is CASSPSQKHYGYTF. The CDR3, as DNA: TGTGCCAGCTCACCTTCCCAGAAACACTATGGCTACACCTTC.

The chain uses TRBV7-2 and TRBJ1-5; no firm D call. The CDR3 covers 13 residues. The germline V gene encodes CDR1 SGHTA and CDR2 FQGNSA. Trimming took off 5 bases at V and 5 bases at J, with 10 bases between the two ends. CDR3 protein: CASSLPNHQPQHF. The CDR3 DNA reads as TGTGCCAGCAGCCTCCCTAATCATCAGCCCCAGCATTTT.

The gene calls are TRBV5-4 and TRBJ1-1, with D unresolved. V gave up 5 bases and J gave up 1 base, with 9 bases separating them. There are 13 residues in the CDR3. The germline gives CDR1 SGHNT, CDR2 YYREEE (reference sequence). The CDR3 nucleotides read TGTGCCAGCAGTCAATCCCCGAACACTGAAGCTTTCTTT. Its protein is CASSQSPNTEAFF.

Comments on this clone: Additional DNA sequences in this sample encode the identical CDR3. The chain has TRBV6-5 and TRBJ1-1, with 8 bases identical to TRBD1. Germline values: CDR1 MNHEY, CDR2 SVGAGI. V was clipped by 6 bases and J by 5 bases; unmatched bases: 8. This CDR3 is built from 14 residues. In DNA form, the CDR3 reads TGTGCCAGCAGGCAGCAACAGGGGGGAACTGAAGCTTTCTTT. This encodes CASRQQQGGTEAFF.

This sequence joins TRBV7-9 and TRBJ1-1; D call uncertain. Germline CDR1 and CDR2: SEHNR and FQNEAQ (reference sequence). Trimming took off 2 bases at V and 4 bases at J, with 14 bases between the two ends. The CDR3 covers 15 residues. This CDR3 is CASSLNAAPGTEAFF. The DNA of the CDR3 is TGTGCCAGCAGCTTAAACGCAGCCCCGGGCACTGAAGCTTTCTTT.

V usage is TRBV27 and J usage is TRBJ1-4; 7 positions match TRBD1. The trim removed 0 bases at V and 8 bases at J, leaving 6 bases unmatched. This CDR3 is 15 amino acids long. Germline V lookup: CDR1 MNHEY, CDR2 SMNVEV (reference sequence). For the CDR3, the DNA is TGTGCCAGCAGTTTATCGAGGGGGCCTGGAGAAAAACTGTTTTTT. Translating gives CASSLSRGPGEKLFF.

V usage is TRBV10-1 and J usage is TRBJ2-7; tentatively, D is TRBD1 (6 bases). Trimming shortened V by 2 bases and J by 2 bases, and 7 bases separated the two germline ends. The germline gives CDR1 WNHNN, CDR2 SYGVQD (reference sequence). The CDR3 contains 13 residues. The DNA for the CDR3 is TGCGCCAGCAGTGAGGGACAGCCCTACGAGCAGTACTTC. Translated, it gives CASSEGQPYEQYF.

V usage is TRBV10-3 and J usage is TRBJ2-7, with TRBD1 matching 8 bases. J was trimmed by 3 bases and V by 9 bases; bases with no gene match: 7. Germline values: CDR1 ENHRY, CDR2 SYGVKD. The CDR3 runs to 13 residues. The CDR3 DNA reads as TGTGCCATTCAACAGGGGGAACGCTACGAGCAGTACTTC. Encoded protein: CAIQQGERYEQYF.

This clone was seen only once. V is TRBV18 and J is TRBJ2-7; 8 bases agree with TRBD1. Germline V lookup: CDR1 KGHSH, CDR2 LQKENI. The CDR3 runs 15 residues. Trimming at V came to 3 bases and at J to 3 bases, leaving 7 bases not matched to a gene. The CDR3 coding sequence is TGTGCCAGCTCACCTCCGGACAGGGCGGGCTACGAGCAGTACTTC. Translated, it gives CASSPPDRAGYEQYF.

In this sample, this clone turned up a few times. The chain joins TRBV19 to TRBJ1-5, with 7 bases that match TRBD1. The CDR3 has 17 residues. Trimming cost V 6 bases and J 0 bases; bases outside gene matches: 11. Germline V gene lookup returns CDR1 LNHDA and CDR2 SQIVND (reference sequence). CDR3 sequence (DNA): TGTGCCAGTAGCCTCCGTGGGACAGTCGTTAGCAATCAGCCCCAGCATTTT. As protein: CASSLRGTVVSNQPQHF.

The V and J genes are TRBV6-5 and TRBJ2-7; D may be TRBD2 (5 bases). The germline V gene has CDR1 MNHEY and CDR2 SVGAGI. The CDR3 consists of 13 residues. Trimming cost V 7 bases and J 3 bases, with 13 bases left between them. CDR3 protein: CASKRTRGYEQYF. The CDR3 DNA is TGTGCCAGCAAAAGAACCCGGGGCTACGAGCAGTACTTC.

The CDR3 sequence: CASSYLLAGESGTQYF. The DNA of the CDR3 is TGCGCCAGCAGCTACCTCCTAGCGGGAGAGAGCGGTACGCAGTATTTT. The genes are TRBV5-1 and TRBJ2-3; TRBD2 matches 10 bases. This CDR3 is 16 amino acids long. CDR1 and CDR2 from the germline V gene are SGHRS and YFSETQ. Trimming removed 3 bases from V and 8 bases from J; junction bases left unmatched: 12.

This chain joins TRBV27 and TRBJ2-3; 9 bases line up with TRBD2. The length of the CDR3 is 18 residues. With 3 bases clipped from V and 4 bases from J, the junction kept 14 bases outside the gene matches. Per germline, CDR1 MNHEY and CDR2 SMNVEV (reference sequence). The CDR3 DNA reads TGTGCCAGCAGTTTTTCACTAGCGGGCCCCCCTCGGGCAGATACGCAGTATTTT. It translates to CASSFSLAGPPRADTQYF.

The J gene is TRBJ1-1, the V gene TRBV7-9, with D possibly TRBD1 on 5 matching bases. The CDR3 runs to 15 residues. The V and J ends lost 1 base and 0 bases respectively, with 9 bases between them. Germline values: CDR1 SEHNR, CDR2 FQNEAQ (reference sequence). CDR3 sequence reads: CASSLGPGMNTEAFF. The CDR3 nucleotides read TGTGCCAGCAGCTTAGGGCCAGGGATGAACACTGAAGCTTTCTTT.

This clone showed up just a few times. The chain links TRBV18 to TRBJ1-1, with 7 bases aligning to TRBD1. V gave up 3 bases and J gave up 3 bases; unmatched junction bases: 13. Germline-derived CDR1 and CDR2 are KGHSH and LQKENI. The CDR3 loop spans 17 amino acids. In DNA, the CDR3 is TGTGCCAGCTCACCCGGGACAGCTAAACCTGTAGACACTGAAGCTTTCTTT. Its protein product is CASSPGTAKPVDTEAFF.